The clone carrying this T cell receptor (beta chain) was observed at least ten times. Its cognate antigen is unknown. One entry per CDR3 protein results from TCRdb running MiXCR on the RT-PCR reads. This table holds about 700,000 distinct CDR3 sequences, 14% found once. This specimen belongs to a study of response to subunit inactivated influenza vaccine. Findings and limits, study-wide: Authors suggested each seasonal flu vaccination may recruit only limited numbers of new T cells.

V was clipped by 4 bases and J by 1 base; unmatched bases: 5. CDR3 length: 14 amino acids. Per germline, CDR1 SGDLS and CDR2 YYNGEE. The receptor was isolated from a man between 45 and 60 years old who received an inactivated influenza vaccine. The J gene is TRBJ2-7, the V gene TRBV9; 7 bases are a match to TRBD2. Sequences were derived from PBMCs from blood, sampled less than 15 days before vaccination. DNA for the CDR3: TGTGCCAGCAGCACAGCGGGAATTTCCTACGAGCAGTACTTC. This sequence encodes CASSTAGISYEQYF.